This T cell receptor beta chain was identified in a study of T cells in Graves' hyperthyroidism and ophthalmopathy (dated by TCRdb to between 2018 and 2020). Broadly, across the study: Peripheral blood was collected at initial diagnosis, before any treatment. To identify distinguishing TCR V-J signatures, a discovery cohort of 100 or so patients was used, comprising some 45 with Graves' ophthalmopathy and roughly 60 with stable Graves' hyperthyroidism. An independent validation cohort of around 19 hyperthyroidism patients and roughly 16 patients who later progressed to ophthalmopathy tested prospective prediction of ophthalmopathy. The approximately 98 discovery patients were randomly divided into training and test sets at a 7:3 ratio. In several Graves' hyperthyroidism patients, the study also compared T-cell repertoires from thyroid tissue with T-cell repertoires from blood. After blood sampling, hyperthyroidism patients were treated with methimazole at a starting dose of 30 mg daily, and ophthalmopathy patients were treated with high-dose intravenous methylprednisolone. The paper describes TCR Vbeta CDR3 sequencing of 140 or so peripheral blood samples, made up of 40 to 45 ophthalmopathy patients, around 78 hyperthyroidism patients and 17 progressor patients.

Graves' hyperthyroidism was defined as stable when no progression to ophthalmopathy occurred over 18 months of follow-up. The hyperthyroidism patients were between 18 and 65 years old and newly diagnosed, with a disease duration of less than 2 months. Exclusion was applied to patients with uncontrolled infections, other autoimmune diseases, pregnancy or lactation. Diagnoses were established on the basis of clinical symptoms, serum thyroxine and TRAb, thyroid ultrasound, and orbital computed tomography. PBMCs were isolated from 8 to 10 ml of fresh peripheral blood by Ficoll-Paque density gradient centrifugation. Total RNA was extracted using Trizol reagent, and RNA quality was assessed on an Agilent 2100 Bioanalyzer. Concerning this clonotype: Its antigen remains undetermined. Base quality data are lacking; no much larger clone is found one base away.

CDR1 and CDR2 were assigned from the germline V gene as SQVTM and ANQGSEA. The CDR3 covers 16 residues, taking in both the cysteine and the phenylalanine. Here the CDR3 DNA is all that survives: 48 bases in frame from base 1. Compared with germline, V lacks 2 bases and J lacks 4 bases; bases without a gene match: 14. Here is what the overall study found, with its caveats: Ophthalmopathy was separated from stable hyperthyroidism by a 13 V-J signature model, with around 88% sensitivity and 81% to 83% specificity obtained in cross-validation and 80%/75% obtained in testing. In validation, progression to ophthalmopathy was predicted by the model with 70.59% sensitivity and roughly 76% specificity, a median of about 6 months before onset. Most expanded thyroid clonotypes (frequency above 0.001) were also found in blood, which suggests that blood repertoires may mirror thyroid immune responses. No statistical method was used to set the sample size in advance, and investigators knew the group allocation.

The TCR beta CDR3 regions were amplified from the RNA transcripts. A first-round RT-PCR of the TCR CDR3 used the HTBI primer set with the Qiagen OneStep RT-PCR kit. A second multiplex PCR round built the libraries, followed by size selection and purification. Paired-end sequencing of the libraries was performed with 100 bp reads on an Illumina HiSeq2000. The paper's data handling went like this. SOAPnuke was used to process the raw data, removing reads that contained adapters or uncalled bases, had a mean Phred below 15, or lacked an exact match to the constant primer or identifier. High-quality paired reads were merged using COPE v1.2.5, and each unique nucleotide sequence was defined as a clonotype. Clonotypes were aligned to IMGT TRBV, TRBD and TRBJ reference segments using MiTCR v1.1. The analysis included only V-J combinations with a frequency above 0.0001, which together covered over 98% of the repertoires. A TCS score was defined as the ratio between F50 (clonal expansion) and ExV (chaos), using BLOSUM62-based TCRdist between CDR3 peptides within each V-J. Welch's t-statistics and random forest reduced around 510 V-J features to 10 to 15, which were used in a naive Bayes classifier (R e1071). TCRdb handled the public reads itself, with Q25 trimming in fastp and clone calling in MiXCR, and kept productive beta chains. Each CDR3 protein appears once, grouped with its most common genes and DNA. The V and J calls come from TCRdb's annotation, not from the publication. Present in this sample are some 760,000 distinct CDR3 sequences, 12% to 15% of which were seen just once. Together, the top ten hold 10% of the sample.

The clonotype was recovered from a woman aged 18 to 35 with Graves' hyperthyroidism. The sample taken for sequencing was blood. Recombination connected TRBV29-1 to TRBJ2-7; the junction holds 7 bases that match TRBD1. The base sequence is TGCAGCGTTGAACTTATCTCGAGGGGGCAGCGGTACGAGCAGTACTTC. This is translated as CSVELISRGQRYEQYF.